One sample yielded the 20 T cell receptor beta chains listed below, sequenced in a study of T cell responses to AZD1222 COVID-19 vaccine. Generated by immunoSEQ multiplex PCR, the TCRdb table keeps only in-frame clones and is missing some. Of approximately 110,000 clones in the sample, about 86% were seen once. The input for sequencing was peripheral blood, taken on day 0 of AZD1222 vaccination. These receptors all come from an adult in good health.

CDR3 coding DNA: TGTGCCAGCAGTGAATTACAGGCCCAAGAGACCCAGTACTTC. As protein: CASSELQAQETQYF. The V gene is TRBV6-1, the J gene TRBJ2-5, with D tentatively TRBD1 (5 bases). The CDR3 runs 14 residues. Trimming shortened V by 2 bases and J by 1 base, and 8 bases separated the two germline ends. CDR1 is MNHNS and CDR2 is SASEGT in the germline V gene.

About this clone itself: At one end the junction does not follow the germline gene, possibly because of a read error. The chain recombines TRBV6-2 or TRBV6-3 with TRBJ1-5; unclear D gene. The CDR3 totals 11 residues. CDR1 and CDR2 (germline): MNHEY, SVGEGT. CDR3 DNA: TGTGCCAGCAGTAACTCATTGACCCAGCATTTT. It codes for CASSNSLTQHF.

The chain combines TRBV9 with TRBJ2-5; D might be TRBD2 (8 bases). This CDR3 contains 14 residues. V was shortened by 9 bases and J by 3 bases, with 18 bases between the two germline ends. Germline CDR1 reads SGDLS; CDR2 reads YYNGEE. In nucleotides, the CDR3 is TGTGCCAACGGGGGGGACAGAAATAAAGAGACCCAGTACTTC. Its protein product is CANGGDRNKETQYF.

The chain's CDR3 is CASSRGAYNEQFF. The DNA for the CDR3 is TGTGCCAGCAGCCGGGGGGCCTACAATGAGCAGTTCTTC. The V call is TRBV3-1 (or the pseudogene TRBV3-2), the J call TRBJ2-1; the D gene is possibly TRBD2 (6 bases). V was clipped by 4 bases and J by 2 bases, with 6 bases between them. CDR1 and CDR2 from the germline V gene are LGHDT and YNNKEL (reference sequence). The CDR3 has 13 amino acids.

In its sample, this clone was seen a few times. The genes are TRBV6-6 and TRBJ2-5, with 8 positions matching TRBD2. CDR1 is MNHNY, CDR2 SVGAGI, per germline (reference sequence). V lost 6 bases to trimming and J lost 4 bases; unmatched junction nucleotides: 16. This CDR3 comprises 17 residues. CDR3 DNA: TGTGCCAGCAGCCGAGCCCTACTAGCGGAGGGAGGAGAGACCCAGTACTTC. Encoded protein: CASSRALLAEGGETQYF.

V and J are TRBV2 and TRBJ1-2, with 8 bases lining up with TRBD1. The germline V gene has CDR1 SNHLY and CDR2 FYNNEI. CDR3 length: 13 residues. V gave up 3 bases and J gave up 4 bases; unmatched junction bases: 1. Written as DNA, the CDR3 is TGTGCCAGCAGTGAGGACAGGGCCTATGGCTACACCTTC. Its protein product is CASSEDRAYGYTF.

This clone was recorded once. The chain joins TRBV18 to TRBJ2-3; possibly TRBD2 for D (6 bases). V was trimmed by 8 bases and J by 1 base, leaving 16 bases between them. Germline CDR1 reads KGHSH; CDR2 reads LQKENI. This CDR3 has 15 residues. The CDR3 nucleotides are TGTGCCAGCGGGCGCGGGGACCTCGGCACAGATACGCAGTATTTT. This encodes CASGRGDLGTDTQYF.

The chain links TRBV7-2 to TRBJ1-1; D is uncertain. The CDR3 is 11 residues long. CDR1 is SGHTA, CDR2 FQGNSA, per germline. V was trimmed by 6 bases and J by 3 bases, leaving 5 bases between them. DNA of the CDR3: TGTGCCAGCAGTCGAGACACTGAAGCTTTCTTT. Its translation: CASSRDTEAFF.

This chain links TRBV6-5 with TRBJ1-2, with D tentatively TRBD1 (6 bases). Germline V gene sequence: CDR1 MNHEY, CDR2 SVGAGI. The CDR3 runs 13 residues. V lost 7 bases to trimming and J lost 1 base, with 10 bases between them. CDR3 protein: CASKDSLNYGYTF. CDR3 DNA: TGTGCCAGCAAGGACAGCCTTAACTATGGCTACACCTTC.

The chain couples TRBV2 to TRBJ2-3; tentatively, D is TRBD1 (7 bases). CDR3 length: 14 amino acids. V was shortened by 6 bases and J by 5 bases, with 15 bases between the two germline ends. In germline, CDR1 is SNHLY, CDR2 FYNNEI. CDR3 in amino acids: CASRTGRFQDTQYF. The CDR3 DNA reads TGTGCCAGCAGGACAGGGAGGTTTCAAGATACGCAGTATTTT. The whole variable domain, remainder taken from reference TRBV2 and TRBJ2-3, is EPEVTQTPSHQVTQMGQEVILRCVPISNHLYFYWYRQILGQKVEFLVSFYNNEISEKSEIFDDQFSVERPDGSNFTLKIRSTKLEDSAMYFCASRTGRFQDTQYFGPGTRLTVL.

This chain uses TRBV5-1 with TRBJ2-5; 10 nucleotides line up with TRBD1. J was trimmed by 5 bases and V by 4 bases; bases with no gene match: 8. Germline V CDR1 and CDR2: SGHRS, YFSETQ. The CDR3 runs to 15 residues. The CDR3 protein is CASSLDRGVGETQYF. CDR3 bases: TGCGCCAGCAGCCTGGACAGGGGGGTCGGGGAGACCCAGTACTTC.

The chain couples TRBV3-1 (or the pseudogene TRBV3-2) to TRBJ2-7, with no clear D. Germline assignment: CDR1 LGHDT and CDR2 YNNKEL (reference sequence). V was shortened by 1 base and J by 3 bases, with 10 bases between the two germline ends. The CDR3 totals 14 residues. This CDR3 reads CASSQGPVIYEQYF. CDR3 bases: TGTGCCAGCAGCCAAGGCCCCGTCATCTACGAGCAGTACTTC.

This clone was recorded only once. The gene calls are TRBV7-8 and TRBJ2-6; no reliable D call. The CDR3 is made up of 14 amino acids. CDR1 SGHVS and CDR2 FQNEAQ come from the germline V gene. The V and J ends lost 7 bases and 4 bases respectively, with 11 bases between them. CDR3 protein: CASKLRSGANVLTF. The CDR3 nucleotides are TGTGCCAGCAAGCTTAGGTCCGGGGCCAACGTCCTGACTTTC.

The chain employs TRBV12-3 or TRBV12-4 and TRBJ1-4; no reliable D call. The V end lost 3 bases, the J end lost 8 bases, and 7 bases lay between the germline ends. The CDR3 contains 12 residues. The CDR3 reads CASSLRAEKLFF. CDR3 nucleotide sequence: TGTGCCAGCAGTTTGAGGGCGGAAAAACTGTTTTTT.

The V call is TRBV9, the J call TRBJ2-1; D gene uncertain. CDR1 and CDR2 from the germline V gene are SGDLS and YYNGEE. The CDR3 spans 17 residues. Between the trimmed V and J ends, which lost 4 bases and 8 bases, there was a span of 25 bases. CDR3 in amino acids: CASSPSDWGLWYYEQFF. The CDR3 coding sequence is TGTGCCAGCAGCCCGTCCGATTGGGGATTGTGGTATTATGAGCAGTTCTTC.

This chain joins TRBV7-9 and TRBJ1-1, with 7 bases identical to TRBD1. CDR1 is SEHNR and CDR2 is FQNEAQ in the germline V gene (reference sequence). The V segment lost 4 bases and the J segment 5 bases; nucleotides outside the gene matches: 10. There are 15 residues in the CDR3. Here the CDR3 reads CASSSIQGRMTEAFF. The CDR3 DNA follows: TGTGCCAGCAGCTCAATACAGGGGAGGATGACTGAAGCTTTCTTT.

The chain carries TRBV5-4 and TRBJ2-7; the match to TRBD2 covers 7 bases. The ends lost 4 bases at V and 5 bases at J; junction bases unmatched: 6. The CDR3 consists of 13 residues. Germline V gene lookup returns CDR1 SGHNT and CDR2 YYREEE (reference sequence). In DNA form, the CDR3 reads TGTGCCAGCAGCCCGGAGCGGGGAAACGAGCAGTACTTC. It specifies CASSPERGNEQYF.

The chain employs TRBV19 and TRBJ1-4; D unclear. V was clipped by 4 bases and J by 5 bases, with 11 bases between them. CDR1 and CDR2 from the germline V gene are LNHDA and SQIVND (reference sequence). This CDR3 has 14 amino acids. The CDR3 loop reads CASSTQAKNEKLFF. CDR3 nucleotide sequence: TGTGCCAGTAGTACCCAGGCTAAGAATGAAAAACTGTTTTTT.

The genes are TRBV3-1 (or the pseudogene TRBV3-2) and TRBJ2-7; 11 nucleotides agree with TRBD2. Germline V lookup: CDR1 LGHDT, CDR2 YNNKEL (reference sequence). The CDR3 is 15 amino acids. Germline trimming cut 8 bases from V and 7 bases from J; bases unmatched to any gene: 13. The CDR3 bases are TGTGCCAGCGGTGTAGCGGGGGGGCGAGTGGGAGAGCAGTACTTC. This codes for CASGVAGGRVGEQYF.

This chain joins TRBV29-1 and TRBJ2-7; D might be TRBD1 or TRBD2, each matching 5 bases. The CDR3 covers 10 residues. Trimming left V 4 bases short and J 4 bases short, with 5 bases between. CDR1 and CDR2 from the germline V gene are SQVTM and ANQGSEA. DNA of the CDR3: TGCAGCGTTGGGGGGTACGAGCAGTACTTC. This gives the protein CSVGGYEQYF.